Below are 8 T cell receptor beta chains sequenced from a single sample in a study of shared clonotypes between healthy human individuals. TCRdb's copy holds only in-frame clones and misses some; the assay was immunoSEQ multiplex PCR. Of 1.5 million to 2.5 million clones in the sample, less than 95% were seen once. Selected positively for CCR7 and CD45RO-negative, naive CD8 cells excluded terminally differentiated effector memory CD45RA+ cells. Sequencing input: naive CD8+ T cells sorted from blood. The receptors were sampled from a man aged 18 to 30 in good health.

The chain is built from TRBV13 and TRBJ2-3, with D possibly TRBD2 on 5 matching bases. CDR1 and CDR2 (germline): PRHDT, FYEKMQ (reference sequence). The length of the CDR3 is 16 residues. Trimming removed 7 bases at V and 4 bases at J, with 21 bases between. CDR3 sequence (DNA): TGTGCCAGCACCCTCCCTCATCCGAGGGAATCAGATACGCAGTATTTT. Translation gives CASTLPHPRESDTQYF.

The CDR3 here is CASSDRLDTEAFF. The CDR3 DNA reads TGTGCCAGCAGCGACAGACTGGACACTGAAGCTTTCTTT. The chain employs TRBV5-4 and TRBJ1-1, with D perhaps matching TRBD1 (5 bases). CDR1 and CDR2 (germline): SGHNT, YYREEE (reference sequence). Trimming left V 4 bases short and J 3 bases short, with 10 bases between. This CDR3 spans 13 amino acids.

This sequence joins TRBV9 and TRBJ2-5; D tentatively reads TRBD1 or TRBD2 (5 bases each). This CDR3 comprises 14 residues. Trimming removed 4 bases at V and 2 bases at J, with 12 bases between. CDR1 and CDR2 from the germline V gene are SGDLS and YYNGEE. This CDR3 is CASSPGTIQETQYF. The CDR3 DNA follows: TGTGCCAGCAGCCCCGGGACGATACAAGAGACCCAGTACTTC. The full variable domain, its missing parts supplied by reference TRBV9 and TRBJ2-5, is DSGVTQTPKHLITATGQRVTLRCSPRSGDLSVYWYQQSLDQGLQFLIQYYNGEERAKGNILERFSAQQFPDLHSELNLSSLELGDSALYFCASSPGTIQETQYFGPGTRLLVL.

The chain joins TRBV4-1 to TRBJ1-4; 10 bases fit TRBD1. Germline V lookup: CDR1 MGHRA, CDR2 YSYEKL. The junction had 6 bases not matched to a gene; V was cut back by 0 bases and J by 8 bases. The CDR3 has 16 residues. CDR3 protein: CASSQDRDRGDEKLFF. CDR3 DNA: TGCGCCAGCAGCCAAGACCGGGACAGGGGAGACGAAAAACTGTTTTTT.

This CDR3 reads CASTPQGFPYEQYF. The CDR3 DNA follows: TGTGCCAGCACCCCACAGGGATTTCCCTACGAGCAGTACTTC. The rearrangement uses TRBV28 and TRBJ2-7; the D gene is possibly TRBD1 (6 bases). V lost 7 bases and J 2 bases, leaving 15 bases between the germline ends. CDR1 and CDR2 (germline): MDHEN, SYDVKM. The CDR3 runs 14 residues.

Worth noting for this clone: Within the sample, other DNA sequences also encode this same CDR3. The V and J genes are TRBV11-2 and TRBJ1-2; no clear D gene. Per germline, CDR1 SGHAT and CDR2 FQNNGV. CDR3 length: 13 amino acids. V was clipped by 1 base and J by 1 base, with 4 bases between them. CDR3 protein: CASSLGSNYGYTF. CDR3 coding DNA: TGTGCCAGCAGCTTAGGCAGTAACTATGGCTACACCTTC. Variable domain in full (rest from reference TRBV11-2 and TRBJ1-2): EAGVAQSPRYKIIEKRQSVAFWCNPISGHATLYWYQQILGQGPKLLIQFQNNGVVDDSQLPKDRFSAERLKGVDSTLKIQPAKLEDSAVYLCASSLGSNYGYTFGSGTRLTVV.

J is TRBJ1-5 and V is TRBV5-6; TRBD1 aligns across 11 bases. The CDR3 runs to 19 residues. CDR1 is SGHDT and CDR2 is YYEEEE in the germline V gene. V lost 4 bases, J lost 0 bases, and 12 bases stayed unmatched. The CDR3 spells CASSEDRGRLSYSNQPQHF. DNA of the CDR3: TGTGCCAGCAGCGAGGACAGGGGGCGGTTAAGCTATAGCAATCAGCCCCAGCATTTT.

The chain carries TRBV6-1 and TRBJ2-7, with D perhaps TRBD1 or TRBD2 (5 bases each). Trimming cost V 0 bases and J 6 bases, with 6 bases left between them. Germline CDR1 and CDR2: MNHNS and SASEGT. This CDR3 has 12 amino acids. The CDR3 loop reads CASSEAGGEQYF. The CDR3 DNA follows: TGTGCCAGCAGTGAAGCTGGGGGCGAGCAGTACTTC.